This T cell receptor (beta chain) was identified during a study of Ad26.COV2.S vaccination and SARS-CoV-2 variants. CDR1 is MNHEY and CDR2 is SMNVEV in the germline V gene (reference sequence). There are 15 residues in the CDR3. Trimming shortened V by 4 bases and J by 6 bases, and 16 bases separated the two germline ends. Treatment noted: some 19 received Ad26.COV2.S at low or high dose, single or two shots; 5 received placebo; per-sample allocation not given. Samples came from day 63 after the first vaccine or placebo injection. The vaccine antigen was prefusion-stabilized Wuhan SARS-CoV-2 spike. TCRdb keeps only in-frame clones here, not all; method: immunoSEQ multiplex PCR. The sample has roughly 390,000 clones; about 85% are singletons.

The material sequenced was peripheral blood, taken in a trial of Ad26.COV2.S vaccine versus placebo. The rearrangement uses TRBV27 and TRBJ2-1; D possibly corresponds to TRBD1 (5 bases). This TCR came from a person aged 18-65 years who received the Ad26.COV2.S COVID-19 vaccine or a placebo. CDR3 bases: TGTGCCAGCAGTTCAGGGCAGACACTGTTCAATGAGCAGTTCTTC. It translates to CASSSGQTLFNEQFF.